The rows below give T cell receptor beta chains drawn from one sample of a study of cytomegalovirus exposure and HLA in healthy donors. TCRdb keeps only in-frame clones here, not all; method: immunoSEQ multiplex PCR. The sample includes around 190,000 clones, over 70% of them seen just once. Sequencing used PBMCs. The source of these receptors is a man between 40 and 49 years old in good health and CMV-seronegative. The conserved cysteine and the conserved F or W are not part of the CDR3 here.

len	j_gene	v_gene	CDR3aa
14	TRBJ2-7	TRBV6-5	ASSYSLDRPADEQY
13	TRBJ2-5	TRBV10-2	ASSSGTGGLETQY
16	TRBJ2-6	TRBV19	ASSITGLSVSGANVLT
13	TRBJ2-1	TRBV5-6	ASRHRSSRWNEQF
12	TRBJ2-2	TRBV5-1	ASSLIGDTGELF
11	TRBJ2-1	TRBV7-9	ASNHRQDNEQF
11	TRBJ1-1	TRBV10-3	AISYDRQTEAF
11	TRBJ2-7	TRBV29-1	SAQRLASYEQY
14	TRBJ2-3	TRBV5-5	ASSLEGTGGPKTQY
13	TRBJ2-5	TRBV29-1	SVATPTVSVVTQY
12	TRBJ2-5	TRBV5-1	ASSIGTQRETQY